The entry that follows covers one T cell receptor (beta chain) sequence. Sequenced by immunoSEQ multiplex PCR; TCRdb stores in-frame clones only, minus some. The sample lists around 100,000 clones, 88% occurring once. The sample belongs to a study of blood T cell repertoires in COVID-19. About the study: Acute and convalescent COVID-19 specimens originated in the United States, Italy and Spain. T cells, B-cell-depleted T cells, or PBMCs provided the cDNA or gDNA that served as material.

This CDR3 is built from 16 residues. Germline V gene data show CDR1 as MNHEY and CDR2 as SMNVEV (reference sequence). V was pared by 3 bases and J by 0 bases, with 13 bases between. This chain connects TRBV27 to TRBJ2-3; D perhaps matches TRBD2 (5 bases). The sequencing sample was made of peripheral blood. The receptor was derived from a human donor in a cohort sampled during active COVID-19. In nucleotides, the CDR3 is TGTGCCAGCAGTTTGTTTCGGGGTGGCAGCACAGATACGCAGTATTTT. It yields the protein CASSLFRGGSTDTQYF.